These 10 T cell receptor beta chains were all obtained from the same sample, sequenced in a study of T cell responses to AZD1222 COVID-19 vaccine. Repertoires were generated with immunoSEQ multiplex PCR, while TCRdb's copy carries only in-frame clones and drops some. Here the sample spans over 100,000 clones, roughly 84% being singletons. The source material was peripheral blood, sampled on day 0 of AZD1222 vaccination. Receptors were obtained from an adult in good health.

The V gene is TRBV7-8, the J gene TRBJ1-2; D is undetermined. V was shortened by 2 bases and J by 6 bases, with 7 bases between the two germline ends. Germline values: CDR1 SGHVS, CDR2 FQNEAQ. The CDR3 is 12 residues long. The CDR3: CASSLWGDGYTF. The DNA for the CDR3 is TGTGCCAGCAGCTTATGGGGAGATGGCTACACCTTC.

J is TRBJ1-4 and V is TRBV5-4; TRBD1 is a possible D gene (6 bases). This CDR3 spans 16 amino acids. Trimming took 0 bases from V and 5 from J, leaving 14 bases between them. Germline CDR1 SGHNT, CDR2 YYREEE (reference sequence). The CDR3 DNA reads as TGTGCCAGCAGCTTGGTGGCGGACAGCCCGAATGAAAAACTGTTTTTT. This gives the protein CASSLVADSPNEKLFF. The full variable domain, with the rest looked up from reference TRBV5-4 and TRBJ1-4, is ETGVTQSPTHLIKTRGQQVTLRCSSQSGHNTVSWYQQALGQGPQFIFQYYREEENGRGNFPPRFSGLQFPNYSSELNVNALELDDSALYLCASSLVADSPNEKLFFGSGTQLSVL.

This chain uses TRBV5-1 with TRBJ2-1; D remains unclear. CDR1 is SGHRS and CDR2 is YFSETQ in the germline V gene. Trimming cost V 5 bases and J 5 bases, with 17 bases left between them. The length of the CDR3 is 15 residues. CDR3 sequence (DNA): TGCGCCAGCAGTCCCAGCCTGGCGGAACACAATGAGCAGTTCTTC. It codes for CASSPSLAEHNEQFF. The complete variable domain, with remaining parts taken from reference TRBV5-1 and TRBJ2-1, reads KAGVTQTPRYLIKTRGQQVTLSCSPISGHRSVSWYQQTPGQGLQFLFEYFSETQRNKGNFPGRFSGRQFSNSRSEMNVSTLELGDSALYLCASSPSLAEHNEQFFGPGTRLTVL.

The chain uses TRBV10-1 and TRBJ1-2; 9 bases fit TRBD1. The CDR3 contains 13 residues. V shed 10 bases and J 7 bases; nucleotides not matched to a gene: 10. Per the germline V gene, CDR1 is WNHNN and CDR2 is SYGVQD (reference sequence). This chain's CDR3 is CAIPGQGSPGYTF. CDR3 bases: TGCGCCATCCCGGGACAGGGATCCCCTGGCTACACCTTC.

The gene calls are TRBV7-9 and TRBJ2-2, with D perhaps TRBD2 (6 bases). Trimming cost V 5 bases and J 4 bases, with 11 bases left between them. There are 14 residues in the CDR3. Germline loops: CDR1 SEHNR, CDR2 FQNEAQ (reference sequence). The CDR3 region is CASSPGVRTGELFF. Here the CDR3 DNA reads TGTGCCAGCAGCCCGGGGGTTCGCACCGGGGAGCTGTTTTTT.

The V and J genes are TRBV20-1 and TRBJ1-6, with D possibly being TRBD1 (5 bases). CDR1 and CDR2 from the germline V gene are DFQATT and SNEGSKA (reference sequence). This CDR3 has 17 residues. V was trimmed by 3 bases and J by 0 bases, leaving 15 bases between them. Here the CDR3 DNA reads TGCAGTGCTAGTCCTCCCCCAGGGAGCTCCTATAATTCACCCCTCCACTTT. It specifies CSASPPPGSSYNSPLHF.

The chain joins TRBV6-5 to TRBJ1-2, with a tentative D call TRBD1 (6 bases). The ends were cut back, 6 bases at V and 0 bases at J, with 14 bases in the middle. Germline loops: CDR1 MNHEY, CDR2 SVGAGI. This CDR3 region has 15 residues. For the CDR3, the DNA is TGTGCCAGCAGACTCGCTCAGGGGACTAACTATGGCTACACCTTC. Translating gives CASRLAQGTNYGYTF.

The chain couples TRBV28 to TRBJ2-7; 12 bases are a match to TRBD2. The germline gives CDR1 MDHEN, CDR2 SYDVKM. There are 15 residues in the CDR3. J lost 3 bases, V lost 8 bases, and 8 bases had no gene match. Written as DNA, the CDR3 is TGTGCCAGCTCGGCGGCTAGCGGGAGGGACTACGAGCAGTACTTC. As protein: CASSAASGRDYEQYF.

As concerns this clone: One end of the junction varies from germline; a read error may be responsible. The gene calls are TRBV7-6 and TRBJ2-3, with D uncertain. The CDR3 spans 9 residues. Germline V lookup: CDR1 SGHVS, CDR2 FNYEAQ. The CDR3 sequence is CASSLGRWF. The CDR3 DNA reads as TGTGCCAGCAGCTTAGGCAGGTGGTTT.

The CDR3 sequence: CASSEQGRGYGYTF. CDR3 nucleotides: TGTGCCAGCAGTGAACAGGGGAGAGGCTATGGCTACACCTTC. The chain joins TRBV2 to TRBJ1-2; the D gene is possibly TRBD1 (6 bases). CDR3 length: 14 residues. Germline V gene sequence: CDR1 SNHLY, CDR2 FYNNEI. Trimming cost V 2 bases and J 4 bases, with 11 bases left between them.